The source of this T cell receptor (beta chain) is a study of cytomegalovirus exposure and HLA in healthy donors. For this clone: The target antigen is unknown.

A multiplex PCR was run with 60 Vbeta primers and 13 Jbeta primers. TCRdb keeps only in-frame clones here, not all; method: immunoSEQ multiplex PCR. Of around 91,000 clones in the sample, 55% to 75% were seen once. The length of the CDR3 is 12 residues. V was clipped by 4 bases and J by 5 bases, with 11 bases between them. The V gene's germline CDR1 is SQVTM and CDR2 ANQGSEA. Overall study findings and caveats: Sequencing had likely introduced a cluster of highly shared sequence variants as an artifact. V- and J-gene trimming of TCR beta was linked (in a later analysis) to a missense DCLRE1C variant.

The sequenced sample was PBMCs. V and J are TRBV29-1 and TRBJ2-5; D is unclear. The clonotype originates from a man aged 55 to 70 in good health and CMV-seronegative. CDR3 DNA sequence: TGCAGCGTTGTTATAGTTCGGGAGACCCAGTACTTC. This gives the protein CSVVIVRETQYF.